A single sample is the source of the 18 T cell receptor beta chains below, sequenced in a study of beta chain features in type 1 diabetes. Reverse transcription of all isolated RNA meant that expressed TCRB transcripts were sequenced. TCRdb keeps only in-frame clones here, not all; method: immunoSEQ multiplex PCR. The table has about 150,000 clones, approximately 8.1% seen once; the top ten hold less than 0.85%. Sequenced material: central memory CD4+ T cells from blood. These receptors all come from a man younger than 35 in good health.

The chain has TRBV7-2 and TRBJ2-5, with D tentatively TRBD1 (6 bases). The V and J ends lost 2 bases and 5 bases respectively, with 18 bases between them. The CDR3 spans 16 residues. Germline loops: CDR1 SGHTA, CDR2 FQGNSA. In DNA form, the CDR3 reads TGTGCCAGCAGCTTATTCCCTACAGGGACGGCGGAGACCCAGTACTTC. Translating it yields CASSLFPTGTAETQYF.

V and J are TRBV6-4 and TRBJ2-3, with 13 bases identical to TRBD2. The trim removed 3 bases at V and 8 bases at J, leaving 5 bases unmatched. Germline V gene lookup returns CDR1 MRHNA and CDR2 SNTAGT. The CDR3 loop spans 15 amino acids. The CDR3 spells CASSELAGGLGTQYF. The CDR3 bases are TGTGCCAGCAGTGAACTAGCGGGGGGGCTTGGTACGCAGTATTTT.

This clone came up a few times. The V gene is TRBV11-1, the J gene TRBJ1-5, with 8 bases matching TRBD1. Unmatched junction bases numbered 5, after V lost 4 bases and J lost 6 bases. The germline V gene encodes CDR1 SGHAT and CDR2 FQDESV (reference sequence). This CDR3 is 14 amino acids long. The CDR3 protein is CASSSTGEGQPQHF. CDR3 sequence (DNA): TGTGCCAGCAGCTCGACAGGGGAGGGTCAGCCCCAGCATTTT.

The V and J genes are TRBV11-3 and TRBJ2-7; 8 nucleotides line up with TRBD1. The CDR3 extends over 16 amino acids. Germline assignment: CDR1 SGHNT and CDR2 YENEEA. The junction had 6 bases not matched to a gene; V was cut back by 2 bases and J by 0 bases. The CDR3 DNA is TGTGCCAGCAGCTTAAGTGCCACAGGGGGCTCCTACGAGCAGTACTTC. It translates to CASSLSATGGSYEQYF.

The rearrangement links TRBV7-2 to TRBJ1-6; 11 bases are shared with TRBD1. The V gene's germline CDR1 is SGHTA and CDR2 FQGNSA. The CDR3 consists of 14 residues. With V trimmed by 5 bases and J by 13 bases, 7 bases remained unmatched. CDR3 in amino acids: CASSRDRGEFPLHF. The DNA of the CDR3 is TGTGCCAGCAGCCGGGACAGGGGGGAGTTCCCCCTCCACTTT.

Many counts were recorded for this clone. The chain has TRBV9 and TRBJ1-2, with TRBD1 matching 7 bases. CDR1 and CDR2 from the germline V gene are SGDLS and YYNGEE. V lost 2 bases, J lost 4 bases, and 11 bases stayed unmatched. The length of the CDR3 is 16 residues. In nucleotides, the CDR3 is TGTGCCAGCAGCGTCAGTCGGGACAGCTCCTTCTATGGCTACACCTTC. This gives the protein CASSVSRDSSFYGYTF.

This chain links TRBV30 with TRBJ2-5; 8 bases match TRBD1. With the DNA end fitting TRBJ2-7 better, the J assignment may be wrong. Looked up from germline, CDR1 is GTSNPN and CDR2 is SVGIG (reference sequence). This CDR3 is built from 14 residues. Written as DNA, the CDR3 is TGTGCCTGGTGCCAGGACAGGGACACCTACGAGCAGTACTTC. Its translation is CAWCQDRDTYEQYF.

The V and J genes are TRBV4-1 and TRBJ2-5; 8 bases fit TRBD1. Germline lookup yields CDR1 MGHRA and CDR2 YSYEKL. This CDR3 has 14 amino acids. V lost 2 bases and J lost 4; bases outside the gene matches: 3. Here the CDR3 reads CASSQQGAGETQYF. The CDR3 coding sequence is TGCGCCAGCAGCCAACAGGGGGCCGGAGAGACCCAGTACTTC.

This chain uses TRBV5-4 with TRBJ2-3, with D maybe TRBD1 (5 bases). Germline V gives CDR1 SGHNT, CDR2 YYREEE (reference sequence). V was trimmed by 0 bases and J by 1 base, leaving 9 bases between them. This CDR3 comprises 15 residues. The CDR3 nucleotides are TGTGCCAGCAGCTTGGAGGGGAAGCGCACAGATACGCAGTATTTT. Translating it yields CASSLEGKRTDTQYF.

There are a few counts of this clone. The rearrangement joins TRBV5-6 to TRBJ2-5; a possible D gene is TRBD1 (6 bases). The ends were cut back, 0 bases at V and 7 bases at J, with 10 bases in the middle. The germline gives CDR1 SGHDT, CDR2 YYEEEE. The CDR3 contains 13 residues. The CDR3 bases are TGTGCCAGCAGCTTGGGGGACAAAGGGACCCAGTACTTC. It encodes CASSLGDKGTQYF.

A few counts support this clone. The chain combines TRBV9 with TRBJ2-2; maybe TRBD2 (5 bases). Germline V lookup: CDR1 SGDLS, CDR2 YYNGEE. The length of the CDR3 is 14 residues. Trimming took 0 bases from V and 7 from J, leaving 10 bases between them. CDR3 amino acids: CASSVEKGVGELFF. CDR3 bases: TGTGCCAGCAGCGTAGAGAAGGGAGTCGGGGAGCTGTTTTTT.

V gene TRBV7-9 combines with J gene TRBJ1-2, with D hard to call. Trimming cost V 1 base and J 4 bases, with 7 bases left between them. This CDR3 has 13 residues. From germline, CDR1 is SEHNR and CDR2 FQNEAQ (reference sequence). The CDR3 nucleotides are TGTGCCAGCAGCTTAGGGGCGGGCTATGGCTACACCTTC. Its protein product is CASSLGAGYGYTF.

This clone was counted a few times. The chain links TRBV4-1 to TRBJ2-3; TRBD2 aligns across 11 bases. Unmatched junction bases numbered 11, after V lost 5 bases and J lost 4 bases. In germline, CDR1 is MGHRA, CDR2 YSYEKL. The CDR3 runs to 17 residues. CDR3 in amino acids: CASSWTRLAGIADTQYF. CDR3 coding DNA: TGCGCCAGCAGCTGGACGAGACTAGCGGGAATCGCAGATACGCAGTATTTT.

This sequence joins TRBV27 and TRBJ2-3; D is perhaps TRBD1 (5 bases). The CDR3 extends over 13 amino acids. Germline V CDR1 and CDR2: MNHEY, SMNVEV (reference sequence). Trimming took 3 bases from V and 4 from J, leaving 8 bases between them. CDR3 nucleotide sequence: TGTGCCAGCAGTTTCCAGGGCGCAGATACGCAGTATTTT. It translates to CASSFQGADTQYF.

At least ten counts were recorded for this clone. V gene TRBV15 combines with J gene TRBJ2-1; D might be TRBD1 (5 bases). V was pared by 6 bases and J by 9 bases, with 21 bases between. Germline CDR1 is LNHNV and CDR2 is YYDKDF (reference sequence). The CDR3 loop spans 15 amino acids. Written as DNA, the CDR3 is TGTGCCACCAGACCGCTAGGACATAGGTATGGTGAGCAGTTCTTC. It yields the protein CATRPLGHRYGEQFF.

This clone was seen a handful of times. The rearrangement links TRBV7-2 to TRBJ2-2, with 9 bases that match TRBD1. The V and J ends lost 5 bases and 6 bases, in that order; junction bases with no gene match: 7. The V gene's germline CDR1 is SGHTA and CDR2 FQGNSA. The CDR3 contains 15 residues. The CDR3 reads CASSRTGERAGELFF. As DNA, the CDR3 is TGTGCCAGCAGCCGGACAGGGGAACGTGCCGGGGAGCTGTTTTTT.

This chain uses TRBV7-2 with TRBJ2-6; weak D call: TRBD1 (5 bases). The ends were cut back, 5 bases at V and 0 bases at J, with 11 bases in the middle. The CDR3 extends over 16 amino acids. Germline values: CDR1 SGHTA, CDR2 FQGNSA. CDR3 sequence reads: CASSPKTVSGANVLTF. CDR3 DNA: TGTGCCAGCAGCCCAAAGACAGTCTCTGGGGCCAACGTCCTGACTTTC.

The chain links TRBV5-6 to TRBJ2-1; 16 nucleotides line up with TRBD2. Trimming took 4 bases from V and 6 from J; bases not matched to a gene: 7. Germline CDR1 and CDR2: SGHDT and YYEEEE. CDR3 length: 17 residues. DNA for the CDR3: TGTGCCAGCAGCATACCGGGACTAGCGGGGGGGCTCAATGAGCAGTTCTTC. This encodes CASSIPGLAGGLNEQFF.